This T cell receptor (beta chain) is drawn from a study of blood T cell repertoires in COVID-19. Trimming left V 0 bases short and J 5 bases short, with 8 bases between. This CDR3 spans 14 amino acids. Germline CDR1 is SGHRS and CDR2 is YFSETQ. Original processing notes: From reference gene primer amplification, estimates of nucleated cell counts were derived. Here immunoSEQ multiplex PCR was the method, and the copy in TCRdb shows in-frame clones only, minus some. V and J calls and clone size come straight from that table; D and trimming were deduced from the DNA. Among 150,000 to 200,000 clones listed, 80% to 90% were seen once.

The chain links TRBV5-1 to TRBJ2-2; D might be TRBD2 (5 bases). The clonotype originates from a man aged 60 to 69 with acute or convalescent COVID-19. Source material: peripheral blood. CDR3 sequence: CASSLDRGTGELFF. CDR3 sequence (DNA): TGCGCCAGCAGCTTGGATCGGGGAACCGGGGAGCTGTTTTTT.